This T cell receptor (beta chain) was profiled in a study of a mutant IDH1 vaccine in newly diagnosed glioma. As to this clone: No antigen is known for it.

Generated by immunoSEQ multiplex PCR, the TCRdb table keeps only in-frame clones and is missing some. The table lists 25,000 to 30,000 clones, about 90% of them singletons. Time point indicated: week 5, during vaccination. Every single dose of the vaccine, 300 ug of mutant IDH1 20-mer peptide, came with topical imiquimod. Trimming shortened V by 4 bases and J by 7 bases, and 8 bases separated the two germline ends. Germline loops: CDR1 SQVTM, CDR2 ANQGSEA. The CDR3 runs 11 residues. This sequence joins TRBV29-1 and TRBJ2-1, with no clear D. Here the sequenced sample was peripheral blood mononuclear cells (PBMCs), taken from a glioma patient whose treatment included an IDH1 peptide vaccine. This TCR was sampled from a woman in her thirties or forties with glioma. Some clones in this sample may be carry-over from other donors' samples. The CDR3 DNA reads TGCAGCGTTGGGGCGAGGAATGAGCAGTTCTTC. Its translation: CSVGARNEQFF.